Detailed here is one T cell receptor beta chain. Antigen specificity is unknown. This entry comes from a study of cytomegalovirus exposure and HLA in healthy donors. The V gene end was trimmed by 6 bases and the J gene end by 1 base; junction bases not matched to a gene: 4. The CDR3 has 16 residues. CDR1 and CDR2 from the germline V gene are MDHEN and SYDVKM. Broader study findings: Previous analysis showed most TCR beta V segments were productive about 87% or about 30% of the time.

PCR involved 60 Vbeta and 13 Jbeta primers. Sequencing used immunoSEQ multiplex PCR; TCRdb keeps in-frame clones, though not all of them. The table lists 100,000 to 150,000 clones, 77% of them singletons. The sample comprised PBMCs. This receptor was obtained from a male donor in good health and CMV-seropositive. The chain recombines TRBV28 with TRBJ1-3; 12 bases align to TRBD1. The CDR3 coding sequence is TGTGCCAGCAGATGGGGACAGGGGGCATCTGGAAACACCATATATTTT. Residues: CASRWGQGASGNTIYF.